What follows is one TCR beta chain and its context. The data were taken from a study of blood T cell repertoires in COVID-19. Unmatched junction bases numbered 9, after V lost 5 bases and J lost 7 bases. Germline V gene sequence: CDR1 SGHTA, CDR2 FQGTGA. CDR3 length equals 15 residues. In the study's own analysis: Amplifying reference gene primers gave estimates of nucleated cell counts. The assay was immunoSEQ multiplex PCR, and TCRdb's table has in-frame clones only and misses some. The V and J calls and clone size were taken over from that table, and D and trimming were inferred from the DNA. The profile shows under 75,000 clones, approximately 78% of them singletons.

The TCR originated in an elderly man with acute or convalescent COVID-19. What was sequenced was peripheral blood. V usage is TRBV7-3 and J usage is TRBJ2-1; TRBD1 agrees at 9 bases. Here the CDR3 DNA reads TGTGCCAGCAGCCCTCGGACAGGGGTCATAAATGAGCAGTTCTTC. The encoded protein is CASSPRTGVINEQFF.